This T cell receptor (beta chain) was captured in a study of T cells in tuberculosis. Study-level background: T cells were selected with CD1B tetramers loaded with glucose monomycolate.

Points from the study as a whole: The stringent gate may have excluded weak CD1B-GMM tetramer binders.

Germline loops: CDR1 SGDLS, CDR2 YYNGEE. The CDR3 extends over 16 amino acids. V shed 4 bases, J shed 6 bases, and the junction held 13 bases outside the gene matches. Thawed, overnight-rested PBMC were stained with GMM-loaded CD1B tetramer, viability dye and anti-CD3, then sorted. The CD1B tetramers carried C32 glucose monomycolate purified from Rhodococcus equi. Tetramer-negative cells, approximately 100,000 per donor, were also sorted. Data came from immunoSEQ multiplex PCR; TCRdb stores just in-frame clones and leaves some out. The table records 54,000 or so clones, around 81% of them present only once.

Specimen: CD1b-GMM tetramer-negative cells sorted from PBMCs. The genes are TRBV9 and TRBJ2-3, with 8 bases lining up with TRBD2. The receptor was isolated from an adult woman with latent tuberculosis. The CDR3 loop is CASSTHASGSRDTQYF. Written as DNA, the CDR3 is TGTGCCAGCAGCACGCATGCCAGCGGGAGTAGGGATACGCAGTATTTT.